The 3 T cell receptor beta chains below were found in one sample sequenced in a study of cytomegalovirus exposure and HLA in healthy donors. Repertoires were generated with immunoSEQ multiplex PCR, while TCRdb's copy carries only in-frame clones and drops some. Of 100,000 to 150,000 clones listed, around 90% are singletons. Material: PBMCs. Receptor source: a woman younger than 30 in good health and CMV-seronegative.

This CDR3 is CASKLSRVSYNEQFF. CDR3 DNA sequence: TGTGCCAGCAAACTTTCTCGGGTCTCCTACAATGAGCAGTTCTTC. The chain is built from TRBV27 and TRBJ2-1; D is unresolved. Trimming pared 7 bases from V and 0 bases from J, leaving 13 bases between. Per germline, CDR1 MNHEY and CDR2 SMNVEV (reference sequence). This CDR3 contains 15 residues.

This clone came up a few times. The chain carries TRBV5-6 and TRBJ1-5, with D unresolved. The V end lost 3 bases, the J end lost 0 bases, and 10 bases lay between the germline ends. Germline values: CDR1 SGHDT, CDR2 YYEEEE. There are 15 residues in the CDR3. This CDR3 is CASSSHGFSNQPQHF. CDR3 bases: TGTGCCAGCAGCTCCCACGGGTTTAGCAATCAGCCCCAGCATTTT.

The chain employs TRBV6-5 and TRBJ2-3; 7 bases line up with TRBD1. CDR3 length: 15 residues. J lost 5 bases, V lost 4 bases, and 9 bases had no gene match. The V gene's germline CDR1 is MNHEY and CDR2 SVGAGI. The CDR3, as DNA: TGTGCCAGCAGTTCCCTACTCGACAGGGAAGATACGCAGTATTTT. This gives the protein CASSSLLDREDTQYF.